These 22 T cell receptor beta chains originate from one sample sequenced in a study of molecular identifiers for immune sequencing clone quantification. TCRdb re-analysed the PCR reads in MiXCR, keeping a single row per CDR3 protein. The sample includes more than 300,000 distinct CDR3 sequences, 20% to 25% of them seen just once. Specimen: naive CD8+ T cells from blood, with Jurkat cell RNA spiked in. The subset: FACS-sorted CD8+CD4-CCR7+CD45RA+ naive T cells. The receptors shown here come from a human donor in good health. Some libraries in this study had Jurkat cell RNA spiked in.

Comments on this clonotype: It may be a read error: a sequence one base away is much more abundant. V gene TRBV25-1 combines with J gene TRBJ1-2, with D hard to call. The germline CDR1 and CDR2 sequences are MGHDK and SYGVNS. V shed 1 base and J shed 4 bases, with 10 bases lying between them. The CDR3 sequence is 14 residues long. Here the CDR3 reads CASSESALGYGYTF. The CDR3 DNA reads as TGTGCCAGCAGTGAATCCGCGCTAGGCTATGGCTACACCTTC.

This clonotype occurred many times. The rearrangement links TRBV19 to TRBJ2-7; possibly TRBD1 for D (5 bases). The CDR3 spans 13 residues. CDR1 and CDR2 from the germline V gene are LNHDA and SQIVND (reference sequence). The V and J ends lost 9 bases and 1 base respectively, with 13 bases between them. This chain's CDR3 is CASSAGLSYEQYF. The CDR3 nucleotides read TGTGCCAGCAGTGCAGGGCTATCCTACGAGCAGTACTTC.

This clonotype was seen at least ten times. V and J are TRBV7-8 and TRBJ2-7, with TRBD1 matching over 7 bases. The J segment lost 3 bases and the V segment lost 0 bases, leaving 5 bases of the junction unmatched. This CDR3 contains 15 residues. Germline CDR1 and CDR2: SGHVS and FQNEAQ. In DNA, the CDR3 is TGTGCCAGCAGCTTAGCTCTACAGGGGTACTACGAGCAGTACTTC. It translates to CASSLALQGYYEQYF. The complete variable domain, with remaining parts taken from reference TRBV7-8 and TRBJ2-7, reads GAGVSQSPRYKVAKRGQDVALRCDPISGHVSLFWYQQALGQGPEFLTYFQNEAQLDKSGLPSDRFFAERPEGSVSTLKIQRTQQEDSAVYLCASSLALQGYYEQYFGPGTRLTVT.

This clonotype was seen ten or more times. The chain combines TRBV7-6 with TRBJ2-3; TRBD2 aligns across 12 bases. Germline V lookup: CDR1 SGHVS, CDR2 FNYEAQ. CDR3 length equals 17 residues. V was pared by 3 bases and J by 4 bases, with 8 bases of the junction left unmatched. For the CDR3, the DNA is TGTGCCAGCAGCTTGGCGACTAGCGGGAGTTTCGCAGATACGCAGTATTTT. Encoded protein: CASSLATSGSFADTQYF. Drawing the rest from reference TRBV7-6 and TRBJ2-3, the complete variable domain is GAGVSQSPRYKVTKRGQDVALRCDPISGHVSLYWYRQALGQGPEFLTYFNYEAQQDKSGLPNDRFSAERPEGSISTLTIQRTEQRDSAMYRCASSLATSGSFADTQYFGPGTRLTVL.

This clonotype was observed at least ten times. The chain recombines TRBV6-5 with TRBJ1-1, with no clear D. The CDR3 is made up of 15 amino acids. Per the germline V gene, CDR1 is MNHEY and CDR2 is SVGAGI. Trimming removed 2 bases from V and 4 bases from J, with 14 bases in between. In DNA form, the CDR3 reads TGTGCCAGCAGTTACGGAGGAGCATTCCTCACTGAAGCTTTCTTT. Its translation: CASSYGGAFLTEAFF.

This clonotype was recorded at least ten times. This rearrangement joins TRBV6-5 to TRBJ2-7, with D possibly TRBD1 on 6 matching bases. The germline V gene encodes CDR1 MNHEY and CDR2 SVGAGI. Trimming pared 6 bases from V and 3 bases from J, leaving 15 bases between. This CDR3 region has 14 residues. CDR3 coding DNA: TGTGCCAGCAGCCCGGACAGCATGGGCTACGAGCAGTACTTC. Protein product: CASSPDSMGYEQYF.

Concerning this clonotype: Just one base apart from a much larger clone, this may be a read error. The gene calls are TRBV3-1 and TRBJ2-7, with D uncertain. CDR1 and CDR2 from the germline V gene are LGHDT and YNNKEL (reference sequence). V dropped 5 bases and J dropped 0 bases, with 11 bases sitting between them. This CDR3 spans 14 amino acids. The CDR3 nucleotides read TGTGCCAGCAGCTCTAAGCGCCTCTCCTACGAGCAGTACTTC. Residues: CASSSKRLSYEQYF.

This clonotype was seen at least ten times. The chain uses TRBV29-1 and TRBJ2-2, with D uncertain. Deletions cut 5 bases from V and 4 bases from J, with 8 bases between. This CDR3 is built from 12 residues. The V gene's germline CDR1 is SQVTM and CDR2 ANQGSEA. The CDR3 nucleotides read TGCAGCGTTTCTGGATTCACCGGGGAGCTGTTTTTT. Its translation: CSVSGFTGELFF.

This clonotype was seen repeatedly, ten times or more. The chain is built from TRBV7-2 and TRBJ2-7, with 7 bases lining up with TRBD1. J was trimmed by 4 bases and V by 5 bases; bases with no gene match: 14. The germline gives CDR1 SGHTA, CDR2 FQGNSA. The CDR3 is made up of 16 amino acids. For the CDR3, the DNA is TGTGCCAGCAGCAAACTACAGGGGCCTAAGCCTTACGAGCAGTACTTC. This gives the protein CASSKLQGPKPYEQYF.

This clonotype was observed at least ten times. The chain joins TRBV12-3 or TRBV12-4 to TRBJ2-3, with TRBD1 matching 7 bases. V trimming: 3 bases; J trimming: 7 bases; junction bases outside the gene matches: 7. The CDR3 totals 14 residues. The CDR3 nucleotides read TGTGCCAGCAGTTTTTGGCAGGGGGTGAATACGCAGTATTTT. It specifies CASSFWQGVNTQYF.

In its sample, this clonotype was seen many times. The DNA of the CDR3 is TGTGCCAGCAGCTTACCGGGACCGGGAGAGCAGTACTTC. This gives the protein CASSLPGPGEQYF. The chain combines TRBV7-9 with TRBJ2-7; D tentatively fits TRBD1 or TRBD2 (5 bases each). Deletions cut 2 bases from V and 7 bases from J, with 12 bases between. The germline V gene encodes CDR1 SEHNR and CDR2 FQNEAQ (reference sequence). CDR3 length equals 13 residues. Combining the CDR3 with reference TRBV7-9 and TRBJ2-7 gives the whole variable domain DTGVSQNPRHKITKRGQNVTFRCDPISEHNRLYWYRQTLGQGPEFLTYFQNEAQLEKSRLLSDRFSAERPKGSFSTLEIQRTEQGDSAMYLCASSLPGPGEQYFGPGTRLTVT.

This clonotype was seen many times. V usage is TRBV7-2 and J usage is TRBJ2-5, with a tentative D call TRBD2 (6 bases). Trimming removed 4 bases from V and 8 bases from J, with 8 bases in between. CDR3 length: 11 amino acids. In germline, CDR1 is SGHTA, CDR2 FQGNSA. The CDR3 loop is CASSWGGTQYF. The CDR3 DNA sequence: TGTGCCAGCAGCTGGGGAGGAACCCAGTACTTC.

The chain carries TRBV10-2 and TRBJ1-1, with D perhaps TRBD1 (5 bases). Trimming removed 8 bases from V and 1 base from J, with 17 bases in between. This CDR3 has 15 amino acids. Germline assignment: CDR1 WSHSY and CDR2 SAAADI. The chain's CDR3 is CASSFSGTKNTEAFF. CDR3 sequence (DNA): TGCGCCAGCTCCTTTTCCGGGACTAAGAACACTGAAGCTTTCTTT.

The table lists this clonotype with many counts. The V and J genes are TRBV7-3 and TRBJ2-1; D gene uncertain. Germline V gene data show CDR1 as SGHTA and CDR2 as FQGTGA. The V end was cut by 5 bases, the J end by 9 bases, with 11 bases between. The CDR3 loop spans 12 amino acids. Here the CDR3 DNA reads TGTGCCAGCAGCCTGGAAGGGTCTGAGCAGTTCTTC. This encodes CASSLEGSEQFF. Variable domain in full (rest from reference TRBV7-3 and TRBJ2-1): GAGVSQTPSNKVTEKGKYVELRCDPISGHTALYWYRQSLGQGPEFLIYFQGTGAADDSGLPNDRFFAVRPEGSVSTLKIQRTERGDSAVYLCASSLEGSEQFFGPGTRLTVL.

Comments on this clonotype: A read error may be the cause here, since a much bigger clone is one base away. This rearrangement joins TRBV30 to TRBJ2-7, with D unclear. The germline CDR1 and CDR2 sequences are GTSNPN and SVGIG (reference sequence). Trimming removed 0 bases at V and 5 bases at J, with 11 bases between. CDR3 length: 13 residues. The CDR3 nucleotides read TGTGCCTGGAGTGTACGACACTTCCACGAGCAGTACTTC. As protein: CAWSVRHFHEQYF. The full variable domain, its missing parts supplied by reference TRBV30 and TRBJ2-7, is SQTIHQWPATLVQPVGSPLSLECTVEGTSNPNLYWYRQAAGRGLQLLFYSVGIGQISSEVPQNLSASRPQDRQFILSSKKLLLSDSGFYLCAWSVRHFHEQYFGPGTRLTVT.

Ten or more counts support this clonotype. This chain joins TRBV28 and TRBJ2-7; 7 bases are a match to TRBD2. The CDR3 is 15 residues long. With V trimmed by 1 base and J by 5 bases, 8 bases remained unmatched. Germline V gives CDR1 MDHEN, CDR2 SYDVKM. CDR3 nucleotides: TGTGCCAGCAGTTTATCAACCTACAGCGGGGACGAGCAGTACTTC. It yields the protein CASSLSTYSGDEQYF.

The chain links TRBV20-1 to TRBJ2-1; D uncertain. Trimming pared 0 bases from V and 8 bases from J, leaving 20 bases between. Germline loops: CDR1 DFQATT, CDR2 SNEGSKA (reference sequence). The CDR3 totals 16 residues. The DNA for the CDR3 is TGCAGTGCTAGAGATATGGCAGCCGGCGTTCAGTATGAGCAGTTCTTC. Translating it yields CSARDMAAGVQYEQFF.

The sample holds many counts of this clonotype. The rearrangement links TRBV6-1 to TRBJ1-1, with D unresolved. Looked up from germline, CDR1 is MNHNS and CDR2 is SASEGT. The CDR3 is 13 amino acids. The V end was cut by 1 base, the J end by 2 bases, with 5 bases between. CDR3 DNA sequence: TGTGCCAGCAGTGAAGGGGGTAACACTGAAGCTTTCTTT. As protein: CASSEGGNTEAFF.

The chain uses TRBV20-1 and TRBJ2-3; 11 nucleotides agree with TRBD1. This CDR3 has 18 amino acids. From germline, CDR1 is DFQATT and CDR2 SNEGSKA (reference sequence). Trimming took 5 bases from V and 4 from J; bases not matched to a gene: 17. This CDR3 is CSAGGQGYWTGGADTQYF. CDR3 coding DNA: TGCAGTGCTGGGGGACAGGGATATTGGACAGGGGGCGCAGATACGCAGTATTTT.

With regard to this clonotype: A much larger clone lies one base from this, so it may be a read error. The rearrangement uses TRBV7-9 and TRBJ1-5; the match to TRBD1 covers 7 bases. This CDR3 contains 18 residues. Germline trimming cut 5 bases from V and 0 bases from J; bases unmatched to any gene: 13. In germline, CDR1 is SEHNR, CDR2 FQNEAQ (reference sequence). The CDR3 DNA reads as TGTGCCAGCAGCCTTACTGGGGCAGGGGGTAATAGCAATCAGCCCCAGCATTTT. This codes for CASSLTGAGGNSNQPQHF.

Of note for this clonotype: A much larger clone differs from this one at a single base, so this may be a read error. The chain combines TRBV12-3 or TRBV12-4 with TRBJ2-3; 8 bases are a match to TRBD2. The CDR3 extends over 17 amino acids. The V gene end was trimmed by 8 bases and the J gene end by 1 base; junction bases not matched to a gene: 14. The CDR3: CASGPRAGEEGTDTQYF. As DNA, the CDR3 is TGTGCCAGCGGTCCAAGAGCGGGAGAGGAAGGCACAGATACGCAGTATTTT.

Many counts were recorded for this clonotype. The chain links TRBV20-1 to TRBJ2-7, with 9 positions matching TRBD2. CDR3 length equals 14 residues. CDR1 and CDR2 from the germline V gene are DFQATT and SNEGSKA (reference sequence). Trimming at V came to 6 bases and at J to 4 bases, leaving 10 bases not matched to a gene. The chain's CDR3 is CSADLKLAGYEQYF. The DNA of the CDR3 is TGCAGTGCCGATTTGAAACTAGCGGGTTACGAGCAGTACTTC.